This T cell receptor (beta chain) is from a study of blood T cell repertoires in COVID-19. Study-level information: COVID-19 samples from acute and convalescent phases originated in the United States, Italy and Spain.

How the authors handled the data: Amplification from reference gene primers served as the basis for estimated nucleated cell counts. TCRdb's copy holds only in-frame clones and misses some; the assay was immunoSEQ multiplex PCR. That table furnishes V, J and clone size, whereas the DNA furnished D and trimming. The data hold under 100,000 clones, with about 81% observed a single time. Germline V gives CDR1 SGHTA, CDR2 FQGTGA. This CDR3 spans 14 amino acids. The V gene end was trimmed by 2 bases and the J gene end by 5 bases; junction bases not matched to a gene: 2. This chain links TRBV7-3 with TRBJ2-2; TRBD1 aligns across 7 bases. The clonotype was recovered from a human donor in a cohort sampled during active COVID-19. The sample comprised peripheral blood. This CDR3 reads CASSLGTETGELFF. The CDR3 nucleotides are TGTGCCAGCAGCTTAGGGACAGAGACCGGGGAGCTGTTTTTT.